The next 8 T cell receptor beta chains were all read from a single sample in a study of shared clonotypes between healthy human individuals. TCRdb keeps only in-frame clones here, not all; method: immunoSEQ multiplex PCR. The table has some 380,000 clones, 96% seen once; the top ten hold approximately 0.32%. Sequencing was performed on memory CD8+ T cells sorted from blood. Subset defined: CD45RO+ cells pooled with CCR7-negative TemRA cells. The source is a man aged 25-45 years in good health.

The table lists this clone with a count of one. The chain joins TRBV9 to TRBJ2-3; 9 nucleotides agree with TRBD2. CDR3 size: 16 residues. The V gene's germline CDR1 is SGDLS and CDR2 YYNGEE. J gave up 2 bases and V 4 bases, and 8 bases lay outside the gene matches. This CDR3 reads CASSSRLAETTDTQYF. Here the CDR3 DNA reads TGTGCCAGCAGCTCCCGACTAGCGGAAACCACAGATACGCAGTATTTT.

J is TRBJ2-4 and V is TRBV27; D is undetermined. Germline CDR1 MNHEY, CDR2 SMNVEV (reference sequence). The CDR3 length is 13 residues. Trimming shortened V by 3 bases and J by 6 bases, and 9 bases separated the two germline ends. In DNA form, the CDR3 reads TGTGCCAGCAGTTTTGCACCCCGAAACATTCAGTACTTC. It specifies CASSFAPRNIQYF.

The chain joins TRBV5-1 to TRBJ2-1; no clear D. V dropped 4 bases and J dropped 2 bases, with 13 bases sitting between them. This CDR3 is 15 amino acids long. The germline V gene encodes CDR1 SGHRS and CDR2 YFSETQ. DNA for the CDR3: TGCGCCAGCAGCCAAGTCGGTCCGGCCTACAATGAGCAGTTCTTC. Amino acids: CASSQVGPAYNEQFF.

The gene calls are TRBV28 and TRBJ2-3, with 8 positions matching TRBD1. V gave up 1 base and J gave up 5 bases; unmatched junction bases: 5. The CDR3 loop spans 15 amino acids. The germline V gene encodes CDR1 MDHEN and CDR2 SYDVKM. CDR3 DNA sequence: TGTGCCAGCAGTTTATACCAGGGGGCCGGAGATACGCAGTATTTT. Translation gives CASSLYQGAGDTQYF.

V and J are TRBV28 and TRBJ1-5; D is unresolved. Trimming pared 1 base from V and 3 bases from J, leaving 16 bases between. The CDR3 length is 17 residues. CDR1 and CDR2 (germline): MDHEN, SYDVKM. As DNA, the CDR3 is TGTGCCAGCAGTTTATCTTCCGTGAGCTCTAACAATCAGCCCCAGCATTTT. It encodes CASSLSSVSSNNQPQHF.

The chain recombines TRBV30 with TRBJ1-1; D possibly corresponds to TRBD1 (6 bases). Trimming shortened V by 0 bases and J by 6 bases, and 8 bases separated the two germline ends. CDR3 length: 12 residues. Germline V gene lookup returns CDR1 GTSNPN and CDR2 SVGIG (reference sequence). The CDR3 is CAWSVGGAEAFF. The CDR3 DNA reads TGTGCCTGGAGTGTAGGGGGGGCTGAAGCTTTCTTT. Looking up the rest from reference TRBV30 and TRBJ1-1 gives the full variable domain: SQTIHQWPATLVQPVGSPLSLECTVEGTSNPNLYWYRQAAGRGLQLLFYSVGIGQISSEVPQNLSASRPQDRQFILSSKKLLLSDSGFYLCAWSVGGAEAFFGQGTRLTVV.

The chain couples TRBV5-4 to TRBJ2-2, with D perhaps TRBD1 (6 bases). The CDR3 loop spans 15 amino acids. The V end was cut by 4 bases, the J end by 1 base, with 11 bases between. Per the germline V gene, CDR1 is SGHNT and CDR2 is YYREEE (reference sequence). This CDR3 reads CASSQQGVNTGELFF. The CDR3 DNA reads as TGTGCCAGCAGCCAACAGGGTGTGAACACCGGGGAGCTGTTTTTT.

The chain carries TRBV19 and TRBJ2-7; D is undetermined. V dropped 1 base and J dropped 2 bases, with 6 bases sitting between them. CDR3 length: 13 amino acids. CDR1 and CDR2 from the germline V gene are LNHDA and SQIVND (reference sequence). CDR3 in DNA: TGTGCCAGTAGTATAGCGGGTACCTACGAGCAGTACTTC. As protein: CASSIAGTYEQYF.